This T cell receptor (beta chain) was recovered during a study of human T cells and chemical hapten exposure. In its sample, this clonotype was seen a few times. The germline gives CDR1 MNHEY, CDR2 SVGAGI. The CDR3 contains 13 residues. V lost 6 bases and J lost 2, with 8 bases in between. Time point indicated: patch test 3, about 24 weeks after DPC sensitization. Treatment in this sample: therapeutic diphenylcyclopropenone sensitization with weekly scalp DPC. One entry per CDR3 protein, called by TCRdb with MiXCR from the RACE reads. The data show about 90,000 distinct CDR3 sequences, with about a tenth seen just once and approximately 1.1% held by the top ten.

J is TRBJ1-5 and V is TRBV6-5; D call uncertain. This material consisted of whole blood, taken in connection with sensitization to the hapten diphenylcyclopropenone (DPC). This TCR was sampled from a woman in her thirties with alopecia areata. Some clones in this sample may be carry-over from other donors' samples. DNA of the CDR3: TGTGCCAGCAGCATGGACGGCAATCAGCCCCAGCATTTT. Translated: CASSMDGNQPQHF.